These T cell receptor beta chains were read from a single sample in a study of blood T cell repertoires in COVID-19. Data came from immunoSEQ multiplex PCR; TCRdb stores just in-frame clones and leaves some out. The sample has over 85,000 clones; about 83% are singletons. Sequenced input: peripheral blood. The origin of the receptors is a human donor in a cohort sampled during active COVID-19. Each CDR3 is given with its conserved first and last residue. Each record gives: clone size, J gene, V gene, D gene, CDR3 DNA, CDR3 protein. D genes are given only for firm matches. A row's size may be missing; if present it is once, few, many or a size class.

.	TRBJ2-1	TRBV28	.	TGTGCCAGCAGTTTATGGAGGGCCAGCTCCTACAATGAGCAGTTCTTC	CASSLWRASSYNEQFF
.	TRBJ1-4	TRBV21-1	.	TGTGCCAGCAGCAAACGGAGGCAGGGGGGTGAAAAACTGTTTTTT	CASSKRRQGGEKLFF
few	TRBJ1-1	TRBV4-1	.	TGCGCCAGCAGCCGGACAGAGAACACTGAAGCTTTCTTT	CASSRTENTEAFF
.	TRBJ2-5	TRBV9	.	TGTGCCAGCAGCGTTGCTGGAATAGGGGGACAAGAGACCCAGTACTTC	CASSVAGIGGQETQYF
few	TRBJ2-3	TRBV5-1	.	TGCGCCAGCAGCTTGGGGCAGCTGAACAGTGATACGCAGTATTTT	CASSLGQLNSDTQYF
.	TRBJ2-6	TRBV19	TRBD2	TGTGCCAGTAGTATTCTACCTAGCGGCCCCCGGGCCAACGTCCTGACTTTC	CASSILPSGPRANVLTF
.	TRBJ2-5	TRBV5-1	TRBD2	TGCGCCAGCAGCTTGGTCCTAGCGGGGGCAGAGACCCAGTACTTC	CASSLVLAGAETQYF
.	TRBJ2-1	TRBV6-6	TRBD2	TGTGCCAGCAGCTTACTAGCGAGCTCCTACAATGAGCAGTTCTTC	CASSLLASSYNEQFF
.	TRBJ2-3	TRBV7-2	TRBD2	TGTGCCAGCAGCCAAACTAGCGGGAGTGGAGGAGATACGCAGTATTTT	CASSQTSGSGGDTQYF
few	TRBJ2-5	TRBV7-9	TRBD2	TGTGCCAGCAGCCGACCCGCTAGCGGCTACCAAGAGACCCAGTACTTC	CASSRPASGYQETQYF